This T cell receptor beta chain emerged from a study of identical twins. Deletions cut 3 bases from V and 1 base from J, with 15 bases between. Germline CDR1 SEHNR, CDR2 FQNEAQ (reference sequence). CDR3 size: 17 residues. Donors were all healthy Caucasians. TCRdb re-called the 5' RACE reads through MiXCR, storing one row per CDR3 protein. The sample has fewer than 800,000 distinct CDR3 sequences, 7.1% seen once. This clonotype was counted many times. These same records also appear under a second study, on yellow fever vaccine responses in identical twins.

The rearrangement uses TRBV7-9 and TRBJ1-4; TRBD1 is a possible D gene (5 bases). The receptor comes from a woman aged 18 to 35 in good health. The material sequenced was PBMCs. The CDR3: CASSLGVNQGTNEKLFF. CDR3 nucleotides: TGTGCCAGCAGCTTGGGTGTTAATCAGGGAACTAATGAAAAACTGTTTTTT.